These 3 T cell receptor beta chains were all obtained from the same sample, sequenced in a study of T-cell reconstitution after alpha-beta-depleted transplantation in children. The TCRbeta library incorporated unique molecular identifiers. MiXCR, applied by TCRdb to the PCR reads, yields one record per CDR3 protein. The sample contains 240,000 or so distinct CDR3 sequences, around 12% of which appear only once. The source was PBMCs from the stem cell graft donor, collected from the stem cell graft. Receptors were obtained from a human donor who donated a stem cell graft to a child with acute lymphoblastic leukemia.

At least ten counts were recorded for this clonotype. DNA of the CDR3: TGTGCCAGCAGCTTAAATCCGGGACAGAACACTGAAGCTTTCTTT. It encodes CASSLNPGQNTEAFF. The V and J genes are TRBV7-6 and TRBJ1-1, with D tentatively TRBD1 (6 bases). V was cut by 2 bases and J by 1 base, with 11 bases left in between. Germline V CDR1 and CDR2: SGHVS, FNYEAQ. This CDR3 has 15 residues. Full variable domain (outside the CDR3, taken from reference TRBV7-6 and TRBJ1-1): GAGVSQSPRYKVTKRGQDVALRCDPISGHVSLYWYRQALGQGPEFLTYFNYEAQQDKSGLPNDRFSAERPEGSISTLTIQRTEQRDSAMYRCASSLNPGQNTEAFFGQGTRLTVV.

This clonotype was counted many times. The V gene is TRBV9, the J gene TRBJ2-3; no clear D. Trimming removed 3 bases from V and 1 base from J, with 9 bases in between. CDR1 SGDLS and CDR2 YYNGEE come from the germline V gene. The CDR3 is 14 amino acids. In DNA, the CDR3 is TGTGCCAGCAGCGCCCGTAAGGGCACAGATACGCAGTATTTT. Residues: CASSARKGTDTQYF.

This clonotype was observed at least ten times. V usage is TRBV4-3 and J usage is TRBJ2-1; TRBD2 matches at 12 bases. J lost 5 bases, V lost 2 bases, and 1 base had no gene match. Per germline, CDR1 LGHNA and CDR2 YSLEER. This CDR3 region has 15 residues. CDR3 protein: CASSQLAGGNNEQFF. The DNA of the CDR3 is TGCGCCAGCAGCCAACTAGCGGGAGGGAACAATGAGCAGTTCTTC.